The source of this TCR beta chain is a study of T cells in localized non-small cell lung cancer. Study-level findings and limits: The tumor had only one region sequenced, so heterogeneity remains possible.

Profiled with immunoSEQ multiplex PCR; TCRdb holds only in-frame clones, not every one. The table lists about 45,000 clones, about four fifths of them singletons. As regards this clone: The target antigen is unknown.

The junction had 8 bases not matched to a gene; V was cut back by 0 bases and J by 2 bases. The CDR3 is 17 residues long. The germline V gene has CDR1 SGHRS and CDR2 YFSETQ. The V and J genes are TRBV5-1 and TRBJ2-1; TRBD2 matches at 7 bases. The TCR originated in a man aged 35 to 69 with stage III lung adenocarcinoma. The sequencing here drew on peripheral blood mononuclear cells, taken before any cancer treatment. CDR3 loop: CASSLGWTSLPYNEQFF. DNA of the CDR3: TGCGCCAGCAGCTTGGGCTGGACTAGTCTACCCTACAATGAGCAGTTCTTC.